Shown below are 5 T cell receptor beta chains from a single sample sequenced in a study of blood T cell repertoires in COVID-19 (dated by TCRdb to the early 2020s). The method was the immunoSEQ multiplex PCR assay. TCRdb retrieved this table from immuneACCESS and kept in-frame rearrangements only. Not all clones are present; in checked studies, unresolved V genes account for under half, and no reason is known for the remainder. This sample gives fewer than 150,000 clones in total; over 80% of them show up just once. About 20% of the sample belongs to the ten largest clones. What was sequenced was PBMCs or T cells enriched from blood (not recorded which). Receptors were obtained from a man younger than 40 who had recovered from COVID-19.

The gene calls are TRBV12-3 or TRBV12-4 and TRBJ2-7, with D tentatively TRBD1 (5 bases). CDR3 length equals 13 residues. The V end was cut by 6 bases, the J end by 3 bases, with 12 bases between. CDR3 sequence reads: CASSPGQVYEQYF. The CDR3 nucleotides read TGTGCCAGCAGCCCAGGACAAGTCTACGAGCAGTACTTC.

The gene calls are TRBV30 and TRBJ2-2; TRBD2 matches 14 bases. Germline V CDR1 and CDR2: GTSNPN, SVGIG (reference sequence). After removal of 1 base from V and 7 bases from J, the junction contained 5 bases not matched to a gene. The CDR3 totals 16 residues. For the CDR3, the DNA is TGTGCCTGGAGTGGACTAGCGGGAGGGCCGGGCGGGGAGCTGTTTTTT. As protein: CAWSGLAGGPGGELFF.

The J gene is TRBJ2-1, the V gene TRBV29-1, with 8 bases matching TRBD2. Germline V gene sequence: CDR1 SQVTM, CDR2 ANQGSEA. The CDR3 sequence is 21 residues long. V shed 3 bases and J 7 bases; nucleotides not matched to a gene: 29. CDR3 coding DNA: TGCAGCGTTGATATGCTCGGTTTCACTTTGATTAGCGGGATCGGGAAAAATGAGCAGTTCTTC. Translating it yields CSVDMLGFTLISGIGKNEQFF.

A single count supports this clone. The CDR3 is CAIRPDNHWEQYV. CDR3 sequence (DNA): TGTGCCATCAGGCCAGACAACCACTGGGAGCAGTACGTC. The V call is TRBV10-3, the J call TRBJ2-7; no clear D. CDR1 and CDR2 from the germline V gene are ENHRY and SYGVKD. The V gene lost 6 bases and the J gene lost 7 bases, with 16 bases spanning the gap. This CDR3 comprises 13 residues.

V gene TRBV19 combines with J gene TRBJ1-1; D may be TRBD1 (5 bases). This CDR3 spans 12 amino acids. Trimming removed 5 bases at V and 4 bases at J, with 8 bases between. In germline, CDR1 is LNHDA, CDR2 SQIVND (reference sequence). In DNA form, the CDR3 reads TGTGCCAGTAGTGTCGGGGGCACTGAAGCTTTCTTT. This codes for CASSVGGTEAFF.